This T cell receptor beta chain appears in the sequencing data of a study of cytomegalovirus exposure and HLA in healthy donors. The V gene's germline CDR1 is LNHDA and CDR2 SQIVND (reference sequence). This CDR3 spans 13 amino acids. Deletions cut 3 bases from V and 7 bases from J, with 12 bases between. Points on this clone: Antigen specificity is unknown.

Primers: 60 Vbeta forward and 13 Jbeta reverse. Profiled with immunoSEQ multiplex PCR; TCRdb holds only in-frame clones, not every one. There are under 75,000 clones in the sample; about nine tenths occur only once, and 2% lies in the top ten. Study outcomes and limitations: Across donors, sequencing depth was assumed by presence/absence analyses to be roughly uniform.

Sample: PBMCs. This receptor was obtained from a woman under 40 in good health and CMV-seronegative. V is TRBV19 and J is TRBJ1-1; D is undetermined. For the CDR3, the DNA is TGTGCCAGTAGTATGAGAGGGCTAGATGAAGCTTTCTTT. Residues: CASSMRGLDEAFF.